The rows below give T cell receptor beta chains drawn from one sample of a study of shared clonotypes between healthy human individuals. The data were produced by immunoSEQ multiplex PCR, yet TCRdb's version contains in-frame clones alone and is incomplete. The table has about 2 million clones, about 95% seen once. Sequenced: naive CD4+ T cells sorted from blood. The receptors come from a man between 18 and 35 years old in good health. The CDR3 runs from the conserved cysteine through the conserved F or W. The D gene is left open where the match is weak. Rows may omit the clone size; those that give it use once, few, many or a size class.

D gene: .
clone size: .
J gene: TRBJ2-7
V gene: TRBV5-8
CDR3 protein: CASSLVGDYEQYF
CDR3 DNA: TGTGCCAGCAGCTTGGTAGGGGACTACGAGCAGTACTTC

D gene: .
clone size: .
J gene: TRBJ2-1
V gene: TRBV6-6
CDR3 protein: CASSNLAPYNEQFF
CDR3 DNA: TGTGCCAGCAGTAATTTAGCGCCCTACAATGAGCAGTTCTTC

D gene: TRBD1
clone size: .
J gene: TRBJ1-4
V gene: TRBV6-5
CDR3 protein: CASSSPGQGVKEKLFF
CDR3 DNA: TGTGCCAGCAGTTCTCCGGGACAGGGGGTGAAAGAAAAACTGTTTTTT

D gene: .
clone size: .
J gene: TRBJ1-3
V gene: TRBV19
CDR3 protein: CASSLDPNRGNTIYF
CDR3 DNA: TGTGCCAGTAGTTTGGACCCCAATCGTGGAAACACCATATATTTT

D gene: .
clone size: few
J gene: TRBJ1-1
V gene: TRBV28
CDR3 protein: CASSFSVNTEAFF
CDR3 DNA: TGTGCCAGCAGTTTTTCAGTGAACACTGAAGCTTTCTTT

D gene: .
clone size: few
J gene: TRBJ1-6
V gene: TRBV6-5
CDR3 protein: CASSLDGNNSPLHF
CDR3 DNA: TGTGCCAGCAGTCTGGACGGGAATAATTCACCCCTCCACTTT

D gene: TRBD1
clone size: .
J gene: TRBJ1-1
V gene: TRBV27
CDR3 protein: CASSPLDRGGTEAFF
CDR3 DNA: TGTGCCAGCAGTCCTCTGGACAGGGGGGGCACTGAAGCTTTCTTT

D gene: TRBD1
clone size: .
J gene: TRBJ1-2
V gene: TRBV4-1
CDR3 protein: CASSLNGQVYTF
CDR3 DNA: TGCGCCAGCAGCTTGAACGGACAGGTCTACACCTTC

D gene: .
clone size: .
J gene: TRBJ1-4
V gene: TRBV7-8
CDR3 protein: CASSLVGSTNEKLFF
CDR3 DNA: TGTGCCAGCAGCTTAGTGGGTTCAACTAATGAAAAACTGTTTTTT

D gene: TRBD2
clone size: .
J gene: TRBJ2-2
V gene: TRBV5-4
CDR3 protein: CASSLVGGYTGELFF
CDR3 DNA: TGTGCCAGCAGCTTGGTGGGAGGGTACACCGGGGAGCTGTTTTTT

D gene: .
clone size: .
J gene: TRBJ1-2
V gene: TRBV2
CDR3 protein: CASSEVRNYGYTF
CDR3 DNA: TGTGCCAGCAGTGAAGTCCGGAACTATGGCTACACCTTC

D gene: TRBD1
clone size: .
J gene: TRBJ2-5
V gene: TRBV11-2
CDR3 protein: CASSEQGQGEQYF
CDR3 DNA: TGTGCCAGCAGCGAACAGGGGCAGGGAGAGCAGTACTTC

D gene: .
clone size: .
J gene: TRBJ1-5
V gene: TRBV6-5
CDR3 protein: CASSLTGDLNQPQHF
CDR3 DNA: TGTGCCAGCAGTCTTACAGGCGACCTCAATCAGCCCCAGCATTTT

D gene: .
clone size: once
J gene: TRBJ1-4
V gene: TRBV28
CDR3 protein: CATSTGTSNEKLFF
CDR3 DNA: TGTGCCACCTCCACCGGGACATCTAATGAAAAACTGTTTTTT

D gene: .
clone size: .
J gene: TRBJ2-6
V gene: TRBV12-5
CDR3 protein: CASGMGAGANVLTF
CDR3 DNA: TGTGCTAGTGGTATGGGGGCCGGGGCCAACGTCCTGACTTTC

D gene: .
clone size: .
J gene: TRBJ1-3
V gene: TRBV6-1
CDR3 protein: CASSEALGSSGNTIYF
CDR3 DNA: TGTGCCAGCAGTGAAGCGCTGGGGAGCTCTGGAAACACCATATATTTT

D gene: .
clone size: .
J gene: TRBJ1-1
V gene: TRBV30
CDR3 protein: CAFGPNTEAFF
CDR3 DNA: TGTGCCTTCGGGCCAAACACTGAAGCTTTCTTT

D gene: TRBD1
clone size: .
J gene: TRBJ1-4
V gene: TRBV11-2
CDR3 protein: CASREAGQGGGKLFF
CDR3 DNA: TGTGCCAGCAGGGAAGCGGGACAGGGGGGAGGAAAACTGTTTTTT

D gene: TRBD1
clone size: .
J gene: TRBJ2-4
V gene: TRBV6-1
CDR3 protein: CASSEALGQGPSKNIQYF
CDR3 DNA: TGTGCCAGCAGTGAAGCGCTTGGACAGGGCCCTTCCAAAAACATTCAGTACTTC

D gene: .
clone size: .
J gene: TRBJ1-2
V gene: TRBV28
CDR3 protein: CASSPGGAPNYGYTF
CDR3 DNA: TGTGCCAGCAGCCCCGGGGGCGCGCCTAACTATGGCTACACCTTC

D gene: .
clone size: .
J gene: TRBJ1-1
V gene: TRBV9
CDR3 protein: CASSASGEAEAFF
CDR3 DNA: TGTGCCAGCAGCGCCTCAGGTGAGGCTGAAGCTTTCTTT

D gene: .
clone size: .
J gene: TRBJ2-3
V gene: TRBV19
CDR3 protein: CASSLADTQYF
CDR3 DNA: TGTGCCAGTAGTCTCGCAGATACGCAGTATTTT

D gene: .
clone size: .
J gene: TRBJ2-5
V gene: TRBV7-8
CDR3 protein: CASSPAFGEETQYF
CDR3 DNA: TGTGCCAGCAGCCCGGCCTTCGGGGAAGAGACCCAGTACTTC

D gene: .
clone size: once
J gene: TRBJ2-7
V gene: TRBV11-2
CDR3 protein: CASSLMGHTNYEQYF
CDR3 DNA: TGTGCCAGCAGCTTAATGGGACACACGAACTACGAGCAGTACTTC

D gene: .
clone size: .
J gene: TRBJ2-5
V gene: TRBV10-1
CDR3 protein: CASNEGSGPPTQETQYF
CDR3 DNA: TGCGCCAGCAACGAGGGATCGGGTCCTCCCACGCAAGAGACCCAGTACTTC

D gene: TRBD1
clone size: .
J gene: TRBJ1-2
V gene: TRBV7-9
CDR3 protein: CASSLGTGYGYTF
CDR3 DNA: TGTGCCAGCAGCCTAGGGACAGGCTATGGCTACACCTTC

D gene: TRBD1
clone size: .
J gene: TRBJ1-2
V gene: TRBV7-9
CDR3 protein: CASSLTRDSQTYGYTF
CDR3 DNA: TGTGCCAGCAGTCTGACTCGGGACAGCCAAACCTATGGCTACACCTTC

D gene: .
clone size: many
J gene: TRBJ1-2
V gene: TRBV28
CDR3 protein: CASSLNSAYGYTF
CDR3 DNA: TGTGCCAGCAGTTTGAACAGCGCCTATGGCTACACCTTC

D gene: .
clone size: .
J gene: TRBJ2-3
V gene: TRBV7-3
CDR3 protein: CASSPTGKETDTQYF
CDR3 DNA: TGTGCCAGCAGCCCCACAGGGAAGGAAACAGATACGCAGTATTTT

D gene: .
clone size: .
J gene: TRBJ2-4
V gene: TRBV29-1
CDR3 protein: CSVEDRGRIGYIQYF
CDR3 DNA: TGCAGCGTTGAAGATCGGGGGCGGATAGGTTACATTCAGTACTTC

D gene: .
clone size: .
J gene: TRBJ2-3
V gene: TRBV14
CDR3 protein: CASSLTDTQYF
CDR3 DNA: TGTGCCAGCAGTCTGACAGATACGCAGTATTTT

D gene: .
clone size: .
J gene: TRBJ1-1
V gene: TRBV7-2
CDR3 protein: CASSYGAGNTEAFF
CDR3 DNA: TGTGCCAGCAGCTACGGGGCGGGGAACACTGAAGCTTTCTTT

D gene: TRBD1
clone size: .
J gene: TRBJ1-4
V gene: TRBV30
CDR3 protein: CAWRGTGLGEKLFF
CDR3 DNA: TGTGCCTGGAGAGGGACAGGGTTAGGGGAAAAACTGTTTTTT

D gene: .
clone size: .
J gene: TRBJ1-1
V gene: TRBV14
CDR3 protein: CASSQDLGYLRGKIEAFF
CDR3 DNA: TGTGCCAGCAGCCAAGATCTAGGGTATTTGAGGGGGAAGATAGAAGCTTTCTTT

D gene: .
clone size: .
J gene: TRBJ2-1
V gene: TRBV10-3
CDR3 protein: CATGPDPNEQFF
CDR3 DNA: TGTGCCACCGGACCCGACCCGAATGAGCAGTTCTTC

D gene: .
clone size: .
J gene: TRBJ2-2
V gene: TRBV30
CDR3 protein: CAFQGINTGELFF
CDR3 DNA: TGTGCCTTTCAAGGGATCAACACCGGGGAGCTGTTTTTT

D gene: TRBD2
clone size: .
J gene: TRBJ2-3
V gene: TRBV6-6
CDR3 protein: CASSILAGFTDTQYF
CDR3 DNA: TGTGCCAGCAGCATACTAGCGGGTTTCACAGATACGCAGTATTTT

D gene: .
clone size: .
J gene: TRBJ1-4
V gene: TRBV30
CDR3 protein: CAWSVQTGNLFF
CDR3 DNA: TGTGCCTGGAGTGTACAAACAGGGAATCTGTTTTTT

D gene: .
clone size: .
J gene: TRBJ2-3
V gene: TRBV30
CDR3 protein: CAAGLMGTDTQYF
CDR3 DNA: TGTGCCGCGGGACTTATGGGCACAGATACGCAGTATTTT

D gene: .
clone size: .
J gene: TRBJ1-5
V gene: TRBV6-1
CDR3 protein: CASSGQSLNSNQPQHF
CDR3 DNA: TGTGCCAGCAGTGGTCAGAGCCTTAATAGCAATCAGCCCCAGCATTTT

D gene: TRBD1
clone size: .
J gene: TRBJ1-5
V gene: TRBV10-2
CDR3 protein: CASRAGGFENSNQPQHF
CDR3 DNA: TGCGCCAGCAGGGCAGGGGGCTTCGAGAATAGCAATCAGCCCCAGCATTTT

D gene: TRBD1
clone size: .
J gene: TRBJ1-1
V gene: TRBV18
CDR3 protein: CASSRNRGNTEAFF
CDR3 DNA: TGTGCCAGCTCACGGAACAGGGGCAACACTGAAGCTTTCTTT

D gene: .
clone size: .
J gene: TRBJ2-7
V gene: TRBV30
CDR3 protein: CAWSVGRESQYF
CDR3 DNA: TGTGCCTGGAGTGTAGGCAGGGAGAGTCAGTACTTC

D gene: .
clone size: .
J gene: TRBJ2-5
V gene: TRBV6-5
CDR3 protein: CASSYSRALYQETQYF
CDR3 DNA: TGTGCCAGCAGTTACTCGAGGGCCCTGTACCAAGAGACCCAGTACTTC

D gene: TRBD2
clone size: .
J gene: TRBJ2-5
V gene: TRBV2
CDR3 protein: CASIAGGLQETQYF
CDR3 DNA: TGTGCCAGCATAGCGGGGGGCCTACAAGAGACCCAGTACTTC

D gene: .
clone size: .
J gene: TRBJ2-5
V gene: TRBV7-2
CDR3 protein: CASSLTGREGVQETQYF
CDR3 DNA: TGTGCCAGCAGCTTGACGGGGAGAGAAGGGGTTCAAGAGACCCAGTACTTC

D gene: .
clone size: .
J gene: TRBJ1-6
V gene: TRBV5-6
CDR3 protein: CASSLGRGVSPLHF
CDR3 DNA: TGTGCCAGCAGCTTGGGACGGGGCGTCTCACCCCTCCACTTT

D gene: .
clone size: once
J gene: TRBJ2-7
V gene: TRBV11-2
CDR3 protein: CASSLATVPYEQYF
CDR3 DNA: TGTGCCAGCAGCTTGGCGACAGTACCCTACGAGCAGTACTTC

D gene: .
clone size: .
J gene: TRBJ2-1
V gene: TRBV5-1
CDR3 protein: CASSSGLSSYNEQFF
CDR3 DNA: TGCGCCAGCAGCTCGGGACTTAGCTCCTACAATGAGCAGTTCTTC